This T cell receptor (beta chain) comes out of a study of cytomegalovirus exposure and HLA in healthy donors. As concerns this clone: The target antigen is unknown.

General study points: Prior analysis indicated that the majority of TCR beta V segments exhibited productivity approximately 87% or approximately 30% of the time. It has been reported that TCR beta sequences accurately predicted the HLA-A and HLA-B alleles of most subjects. The study listed 164 cytomegalovirus-associated TCR beta chains.

Researchers ran the PCR with 60 Vbeta and 13 Jbeta primers. The protocol was immunoSEQ multiplex PCR, while the TCRdb copy is restricted to in-frame clones and leaves out a portion. The sample lists about 160,000 clones; approximately 82% were seen once. The germline V and J ends were trimmed by 4 bases and 6 bases, with 7 bases remaining between them. Germline CDR1 reads SQVTM; CDR2 reads ANQGSEA. The length of the CDR3 is 10 residues. The sample comprised PBMCs. The receptor was derived from a male donor in good health and CMV-seronegative. This sequence joins TRBV29-1 and TRBJ2-7, with no clear D. The CDR3 nucleotides are TGCAGCGTTGCGGGTCCCGAGCAGTACTTC. Its protein product is CSVAGPEQYF.